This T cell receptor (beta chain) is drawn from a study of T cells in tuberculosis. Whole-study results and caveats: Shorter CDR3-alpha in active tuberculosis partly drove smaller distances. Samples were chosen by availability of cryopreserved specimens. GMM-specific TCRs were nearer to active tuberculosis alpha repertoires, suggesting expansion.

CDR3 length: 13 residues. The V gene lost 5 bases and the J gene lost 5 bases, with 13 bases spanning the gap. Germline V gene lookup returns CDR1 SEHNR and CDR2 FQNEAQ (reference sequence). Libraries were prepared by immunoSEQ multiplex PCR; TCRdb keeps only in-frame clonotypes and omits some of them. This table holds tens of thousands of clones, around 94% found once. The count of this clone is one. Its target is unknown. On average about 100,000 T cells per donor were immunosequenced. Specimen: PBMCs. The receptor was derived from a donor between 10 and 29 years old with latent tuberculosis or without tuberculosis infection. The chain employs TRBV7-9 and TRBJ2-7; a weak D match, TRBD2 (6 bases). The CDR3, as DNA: TGTGCCAGCAGCGGAACCGGGAGAGACGAGCAGTACTTC. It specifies CASSGTGRDEQYF.